This T cell receptor beta chain was recovered during a study of OX40 agonist ivuxolimab in advanced cancers. Study overall: A partial response was reached by three patients: one with hepatocellular carcinoma and two with cutaneous melanoma. Whole-study findings and limits: Still undetermined is the antigen specificity of the expanded peripheral T cells.

Concerning this clone itself: Its antigen is still unknown.

Germline lookup yields CDR1 MNHNY and CDR2 SVGAGI (reference sequence). Trimming left V 2 bases short and J 2 bases short, with 16 bases between. The CDR3 extends over 16 amino acids. Blood draws occurred at baseline, cycle 4 day 1, and cycle 7 day 1. TCRdb's table, derived via immunoSEQ multiplex PCR, lists solely in-frame clones and lacks some. This sample yields 65,000 to 85,000 clones, of which around 83% are seen a single time; 2% to 2.5% belongs to the top ten. This material consisted of CD4+ or CD8+ T cells sorted from blood, taken in a trial of the OX40 agonist ivuxolimab. The receptor comes from an adult with an advanced solid tumor such as melanoma, head and neck, liver or kidney cancer. The rearrangement uses TRBV6-6 and TRBJ2-7; D remains unclear. As DNA, the CDR3 is TGTGCCAGCAGTTACGGAGCAAAACGAAGCGCCTACGAGCAGTACTTC. This sequence encodes CASSYGAKRSAYEQYF.